The 5 T cell receptor beta chains below come from one sample, sequenced in a study of response to subunit inactivated influenza vaccine. TCRdb re-called the RT-PCR reads with MiXCR, one entry per CDR3 protein. Of more than 700,000 distinct CDR3 sequences in the sample, around 21% were seen once. The sample consisted of PBMCs from blood, taken more than 4 days after vaccination. Receptor source: a man aged 50 to 60 who received an inactivated influenza vaccine.

This clonotype occurred many times. The rearrangement uses TRBV29-1 and TRBJ2-1; TRBD2 aligns across 11 bases. The V segment lost 6 bases and the J segment 1 base; nucleotides outside the gene matches: 14. Germline values: CDR1 SQVTM, CDR2 ANQGSEA. The CDR3 contains 18 residues. The CDR3 sequence: CSVGIKTSGMWSYNEQFF. DNA for the CDR3: TGCAGCGTCGGAATAAAGACTAGCGGGATGTGGTCCTACAATGAGCAGTTCTTC.

The table lists this clonotype with a few counts. The rearrangement joins TRBV7-9 to TRBJ2-5; D gene ambiguous. The germline CDR1 and CDR2 sequences are SEHNR and FQNEAQ (reference sequence). V lost 4 bases, J lost 1 base, and 10 bases lay in between. CDR3 length: 14 amino acids. CDR3: CASSSASGQETQYF. DNA for the CDR3: TGTGCCAGCAGCTCCGCCAGTGGCCAAGAGACCCAGTACTTC.

The chain recombines TRBV20-1 with TRBJ1-1; unclear D gene. Trimming removed 8 bases at V and 1 base at J, with 5 bases between. Germline V gene sequence: CDR1 DFQATT, CDR2 SNEGSKA (reference sequence). The CDR3 has 10 amino acids. The CDR3 region has the DNA TGCAGTACCGAGAACACTGAAGCTTTCTTT. It codes for CSTENTEAFF.

This clonotype was detected only a few times. The J gene is TRBJ2-1, the V gene TRBV6-2 or TRBV6-3, with no clear D. The CDR3 length is 15 residues. Trimming shortened V by 2 bases and J by 0 bases, and 8 bases separated the two germline ends. Germline CDR1 reads MNHEY; CDR2 reads SVGEGT. The DNA of the CDR3 is TGTGCCAGCAGTTACGCGTGGAGCTCCTACAATGAGCAGTTCTTC. Residues: CASSYAWSSYNEQFF.

Turning to this clonotype: A much larger clone differs by one base, so this may be a read error. CDR3 sequence: CSVDKSCRGLDTQYF. CDR3 in DNA: TGCAGCGTTGATAAATCGTGCAGGGGGCTAGATACGCAGTATTTT. The chain joins TRBV29-1 to TRBJ2-3, with 8 bases identical to TRBD1. Germline V gene lookup returns CDR1 SQVTM and CDR2 ANQGSEA. J lost 5 bases, V lost 3 bases, and 10 bases had no gene match. This CDR3 is built from 15 residues.